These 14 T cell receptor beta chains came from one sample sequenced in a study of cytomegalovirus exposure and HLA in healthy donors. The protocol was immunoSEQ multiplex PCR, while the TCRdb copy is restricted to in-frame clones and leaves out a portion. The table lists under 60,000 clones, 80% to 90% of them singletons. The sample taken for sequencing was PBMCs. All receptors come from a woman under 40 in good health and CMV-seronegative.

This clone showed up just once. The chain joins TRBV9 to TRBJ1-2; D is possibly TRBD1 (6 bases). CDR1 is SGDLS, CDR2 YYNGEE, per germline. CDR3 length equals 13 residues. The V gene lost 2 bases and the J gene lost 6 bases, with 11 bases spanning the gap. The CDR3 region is CASSVSSGDGYTF. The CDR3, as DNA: TGTGCCAGCAGCGTCTCCTCAGGGGATGGCTACACCTTC.

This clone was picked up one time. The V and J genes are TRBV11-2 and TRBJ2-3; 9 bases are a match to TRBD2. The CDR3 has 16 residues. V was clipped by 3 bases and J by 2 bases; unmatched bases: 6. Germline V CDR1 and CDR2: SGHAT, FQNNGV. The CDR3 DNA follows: TGTGCCAGCAGCTTCGGGCTAGCGGGGACCACAGATACGCAGTATTTT. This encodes CASSFGLAGTTDTQYF.

The CDR3 nucleotides read TGTGCCAGCAGCTTGAGTGCTGCCTATGGCTACACCTTC. Translated: CASSLSAAYGYTF. This rearrangement joins TRBV7-9 to TRBJ1-2, with D unclear. Germline V gene lookup returns CDR1 SEHNR and CDR2 FQNEAQ (reference sequence). The CDR3 runs 13 residues. V was shortened by 3 bases and J by 4 bases, with 9 bases between the two germline ends.

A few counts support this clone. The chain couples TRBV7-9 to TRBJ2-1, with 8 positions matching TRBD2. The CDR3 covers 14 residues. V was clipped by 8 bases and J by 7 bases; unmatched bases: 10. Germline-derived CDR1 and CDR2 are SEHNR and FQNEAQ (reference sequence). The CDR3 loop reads CASQGAGDANEQFF. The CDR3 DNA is TGTGCCAGCCAAGGAGCGGGAGATGCTAATGAGCAGTTCTTC.

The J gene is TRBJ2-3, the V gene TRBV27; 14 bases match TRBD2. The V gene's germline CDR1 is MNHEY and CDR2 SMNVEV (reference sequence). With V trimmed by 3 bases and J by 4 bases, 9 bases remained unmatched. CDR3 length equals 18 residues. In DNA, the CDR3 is TGTGCCAGCAGTTTTTCGACTAGCGGGAGGGCCGGGTCAGATACGCAGTATTTT. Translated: CASSFSTSGRAGSDTQYF.

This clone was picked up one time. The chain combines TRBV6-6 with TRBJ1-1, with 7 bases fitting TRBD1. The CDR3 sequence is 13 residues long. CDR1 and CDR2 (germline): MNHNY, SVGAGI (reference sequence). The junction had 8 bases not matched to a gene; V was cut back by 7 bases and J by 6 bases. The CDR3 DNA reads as TGTGCCAGCATTAAACAGGGGTCGGCTGAAGCTTTCTTT. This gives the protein CASIKQGSAEAFF.

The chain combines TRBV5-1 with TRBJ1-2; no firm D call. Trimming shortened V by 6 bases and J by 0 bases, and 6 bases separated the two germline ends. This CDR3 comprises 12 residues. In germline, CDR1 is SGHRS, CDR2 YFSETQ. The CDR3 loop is CASTGSNYGYTF. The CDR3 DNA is TGCGCCAGCACAGGCTCTAACTATGGCTACACCTTC.

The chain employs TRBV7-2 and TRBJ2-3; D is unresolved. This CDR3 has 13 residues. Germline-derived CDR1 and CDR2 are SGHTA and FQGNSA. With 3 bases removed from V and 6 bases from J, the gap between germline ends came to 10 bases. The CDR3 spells CASSLAPQDTQYF. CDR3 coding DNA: TGTGCCAGCAGCTTGGCCCCGCAGGATACGCAGTATTTT.

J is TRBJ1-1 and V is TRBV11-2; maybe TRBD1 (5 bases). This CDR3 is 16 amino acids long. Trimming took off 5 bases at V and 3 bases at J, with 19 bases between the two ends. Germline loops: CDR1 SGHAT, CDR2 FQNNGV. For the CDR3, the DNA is TGTGCCAGCAGCGACCGACAAGGGGCAGGGTACACTGAAGCTTTCTTT. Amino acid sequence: CASSDRQGAGYTEAFF. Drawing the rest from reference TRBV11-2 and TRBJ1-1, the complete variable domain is EAGVAQSPRYKIIEKRQSVAFWCNPISGHATLYWYQQILGQGPKLLIQFQNNGVVDDSQLPKDRFSAERLKGVDSTLKIQPAKLEDSAVYLCASSDRQGAGYTEAFFGQGTRLTVV.

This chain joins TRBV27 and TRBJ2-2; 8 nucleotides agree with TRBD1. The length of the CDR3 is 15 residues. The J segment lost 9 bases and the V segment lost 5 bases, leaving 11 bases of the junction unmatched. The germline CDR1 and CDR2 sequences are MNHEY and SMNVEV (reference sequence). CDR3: CASSPQGASTRELFF. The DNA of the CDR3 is TGTGCCAGCAGTCCCCAGGGGGCTAGTACCCGGGAGCTGTTTTTT.

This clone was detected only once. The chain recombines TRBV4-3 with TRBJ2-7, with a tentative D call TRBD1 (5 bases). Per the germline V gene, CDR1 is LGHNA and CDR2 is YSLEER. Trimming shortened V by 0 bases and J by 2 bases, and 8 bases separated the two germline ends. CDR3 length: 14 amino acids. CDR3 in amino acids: CASSQETGPYEQYF. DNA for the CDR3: TGCGCCAGCAGCCAAGAAACAGGCCCCTACGAGCAGTACTTC.

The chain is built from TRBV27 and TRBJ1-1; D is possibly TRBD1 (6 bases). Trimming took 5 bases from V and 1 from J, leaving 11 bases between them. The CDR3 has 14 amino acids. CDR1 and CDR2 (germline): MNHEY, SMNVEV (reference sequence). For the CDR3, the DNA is TGTGCCAGCAGTCCCGGACAGCCGAACACTGAAGCTTTCTTT. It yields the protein CASSPGQPNTEAFF.

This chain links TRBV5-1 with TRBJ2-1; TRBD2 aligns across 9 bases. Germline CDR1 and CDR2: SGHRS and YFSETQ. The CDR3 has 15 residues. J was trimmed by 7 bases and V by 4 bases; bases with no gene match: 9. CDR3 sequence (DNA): TGCGCCAGCAGCAGGGGACTAGCTGGCTTGAATGAGCAGTTCTTC. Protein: CASSRGLAGLNEQFF.

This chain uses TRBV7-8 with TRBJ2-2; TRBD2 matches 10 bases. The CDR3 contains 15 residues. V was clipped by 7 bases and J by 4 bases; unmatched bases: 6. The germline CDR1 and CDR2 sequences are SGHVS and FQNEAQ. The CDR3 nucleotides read TGTGCCAGCAAACCAAAGCGGGAGGGCACCGGGGAGCTGTTTTTT. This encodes CASKPKREGTGELFF.